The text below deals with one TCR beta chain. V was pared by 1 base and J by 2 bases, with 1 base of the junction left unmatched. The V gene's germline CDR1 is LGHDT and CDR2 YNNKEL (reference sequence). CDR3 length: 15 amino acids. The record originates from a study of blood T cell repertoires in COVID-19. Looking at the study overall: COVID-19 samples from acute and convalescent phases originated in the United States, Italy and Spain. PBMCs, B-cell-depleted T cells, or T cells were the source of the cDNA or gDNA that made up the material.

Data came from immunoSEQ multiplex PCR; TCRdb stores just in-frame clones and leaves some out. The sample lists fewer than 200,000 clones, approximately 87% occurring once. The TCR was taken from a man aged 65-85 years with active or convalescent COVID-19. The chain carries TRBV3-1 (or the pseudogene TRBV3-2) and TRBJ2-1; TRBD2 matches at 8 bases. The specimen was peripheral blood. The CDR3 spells CASSQVSGAYNEQFF. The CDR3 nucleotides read TGTGCCAGCAGCCAAGTTAGCGGGGCCTACAATGAGCAGTTCTTC.